Presented here are 21 T cell receptor beta chains from one specimen sequenced in a study of cytomegalovirus exposure and HLA in healthy donors (dated 2017 in TCRdb). Library generation was performed with the immunoSEQ multiplex PCR assay. For the multiplex PCR, a mixture combining 60 forward primers for TCR Vbeta segments and 13 reverse primers for TCR Jbeta segments was used. Here the immuneACCESS table is served through TCRdb, limited to in-frame sequences with V and J called. Missing clones are a known gap in these copies; in checked studies unresolved V genes cover under half, and the rest lacks a known reason. Recorded for this sample are under 150,000 clones; 75% to 90% of them occurred a single time. The ten largest clones add up to almost 6% of the sample. What was sequenced was PBMCs. The source of these receptors is a woman aged 40-49 years in good health and CMV-seropositive.

Regarding this clone: The same CDR3 arises from other DNA sequences in this sample as well. CDR3 nucleotides: TGTGCCAGCTCACCTGGGAGAGACTATGGCTACACCTTC. It specifies CASSPGRDYGYTF. V and J are TRBV18 and TRBJ1-2; D is unclear. The V gene lost 3 bases and the J gene lost 3 bases, with 8 bases spanning the gap. The CDR3 is made up of 13 amino acids. CDR1 and CDR2 from the germline V gene are KGHSH and LQKENI.

This clone was seen more than once but under ten times. The J gene is TRBJ1-2, the V gene TRBV5-6; D call uncertain. The CDR3 runs 14 residues. Germline V gives CDR1 SGHDT, CDR2 YYEEEE. V was trimmed by 0 bases and J by 1 base, leaving 7 bases between them. The DNA for the CDR3 is TGTGCCAGCAGCTTGGTGGGAGGTAACTATGGCTACACCTTC. Its translation is CASSLVGGNYGYTF. Looking up the rest from reference TRBV5-6 and TRBJ1-2 gives the full variable domain: DAGVTQSPTHLIKTRGQQVTLRCSPKSGHDTVSWYQQALGQGPQFIFQYYEEEERQRGNFPDRFSGHQFPNYSSELNVNALLLGDSALYLCASSLVGGNYGYTFGSGTRLTVV.

V and J are TRBV19 and TRBJ2-1; 10 positions agree with TRBD2. The CDR3 contains 15 residues. V lost 2 bases and J lost 3; bases outside the gene matches: 1. Germline CDR1 reads LNHDA; CDR2 reads SQIVND (reference sequence). Written as DNA, the CDR3 is TGTGCCAGTAGTATAACTAGCGGGGTCTACAATGAGCAGTTCTTC. Amino acids: CASSITSGVYNEQFF.

This clone was detected only a few times. V gene TRBV28 combines with J gene TRBJ2-1; 13 nucleotides agree with TRBD2. The trim removed 5 bases at V and 7 bases at J, leaving 2 bases unmatched. The CDR3 is 14 residues long. The germline V gene encodes CDR1 MDHEN and CDR2 SYDVKM. The CDR3 nucleotides are TGTGCCAGCAGTCGGACTAGCGGGAGAAATGAGCAGTTCTTC. The encoded protein is CASSRTSGRNEQFF.

The chain couples TRBV5-5 to TRBJ2-3, with D perhaps matching TRBD2 (5 bases). The CDR3 totals 13 residues. The germline V and J ends were trimmed by 0 bases and 3 bases, with 5 bases remaining between them. The V gene's germline CDR1 is SGHKS and CDR2 YYEKEE (reference sequence). The CDR3 DNA follows: TGTGCCAGCAGCTTGGGGAGGACAGATACGCAGTATTTT. Protein: CASSLGRTDTQYF.

The CDR3 sequence: CASSWGTATNEKLFF. DNA for the CDR3: TGCGCCAGCAGCTGGGGCACCGCAACTAATGAAAAACTGTTTTTT. This rearrangement joins TRBV5-1 to TRBJ1-4; TRBD1 is a possible D gene (5 bases). The V gene's germline CDR1 is SGHRS and CDR2 YFSETQ. There are 15 residues in the CDR3. V dropped 3 bases and J dropped 0 bases, with 9 bases sitting between them.

This chain uses TRBV2 with TRBJ1-2, with 7 bases aligning to TRBD1. Germline V gives CDR1 SNHLY, CDR2 FYNNEI. This CDR3 comprises 14 residues. Losses at the gene ends were 5 bases for V and 6 bases for J; bases not matched to a gene: 9. CDR3 coding DNA: TGTGCCAGCAGTTACGCCGGGACAGATAATGGCTACACCTTC. Encoded protein: CASSYAGTDNGYTF.

The V call is TRBV6-5, the J call TRBJ2-7; possible D gene TRBD1, 6 bases. CDR1 and CDR2 (germline): MNHEY, SVGAGI. V was shortened by 2 bases and J by 7 bases, with 12 bases between the two germline ends. This CDR3 is 13 amino acids long. For the CDR3, the DNA is TGTGCCAGCAGTTACAACAGACAGGAAGAGCAGTACTTC. Encoded protein: CASSYNRQEEQYF.

The rearrangement joins TRBV5-1 to TRBJ1-2, with 9 bases that match TRBD1. Germline CDR1 SGHRS, CDR2 YFSETQ. The CDR3 length is 15 residues. The V and J ends lost 4 bases and 5 bases, in that order; junction bases with no gene match: 9. CDR3 DNA: TGCGCCAGCAGCAACCTCCAGGACAGGGGTTATGGCTACACCTTC. Protein: CASSNLQDRGYGYTF. The full variable domain, completed using reference TRBV5-1 and TRBJ1-2, is KAGVTQTPRYLIKTRGQQVTLSCSPISGHRSVSWYQQTPGQGLQFLFEYFSETQRNKGNFPGRFSGRQFSNSRSEMNVSTLELGDSALYLCASSNLQDRGYGYTFGSGTRLTVV.

The chain combines TRBV6-5 with TRBJ1-2, with a tentative D call TRBD1 (6 bases). V shed 6 bases and J shed 6 bases, with 20 bases lying between them. This CDR3 comprises 15 residues. CDR1 and CDR2 from the germline V gene are MNHEY and SVGAGI. CDR3 amino acids: CASRPNGQGKDGYTF. DNA of the CDR3: TGTGCCAGCAGACCCAACGGCCAGGGGAAGGATGGCTACACCTTC.

The gene calls are TRBV15 and TRBJ2-7; 9 bases match TRBD1. Germline V gives CDR1 LNHNV, CDR2 YYDKDF (reference sequence). The CDR3 length is 16 residues. The V segment lost 3 bases and the J segment 4 bases; nucleotides outside the gene matches: 10. In DNA form, the CDR3 reads TGTGCCACCAGCAGGGGCCTTGGGACAGGGACGTACGAGCAGTACTTC. It is translated as CATSRGLGTGTYEQYF.

The chain couples TRBV6-6 to TRBJ1-1, with TRBD1 as a possible D gene (6 bases). CDR1 and CDR2 from the germline V gene are MNHNY and SVGAGI (reference sequence). Trimming stripped 5 bases from V and 4 bases from J, with 11 bases between. CDR3 length: 13 amino acids. This chain's CDR3 is CASSPTGRTEAFF. The CDR3 DNA reads as TGTGCCAGCAGTCCGACAGGTCGCACTGAAGCTTTCTTT.

This sequence joins TRBV4-3 and TRBJ1-3; D is unresolved. The CDR3 runs 17 residues. CDR1 and CDR2 from the germline V gene are LGHNA and YSLEER. V was cut by 0 bases and J by 0 bases, with 12 bases left in between. Written as DNA, the CDR3 is TGCGCCAGCAGCCAAGATCCCCCCAGTGACTCTGGAAACACCATATATTTT. This codes for CASSQDPPSDSGNTIYF.

This clone has a single count. The gene calls are TRBV19 and TRBJ2-7; D perhaps matches TRBD1 (5 bases). The CDR3 covers 13 residues. Looked up from germline, CDR1 is LNHDA and CDR2 is SQIVND (reference sequence). Trimming shortened V by 3 bases and J by 3 bases, and 9 bases separated the two germline ends. Here the CDR3 DNA reads TGTGCCAGTAGTATGGGGCTTGACTACGAGCAGTACTTC. Translating gives CASSMGLDYEQYF. Filled out from reference TRBV19 and TRBJ2-7, the complete variable domain reads DGGITQSPKYLFRKEGQNVTLSCEQNLNHDAMYWYRQDPGQGLRLIYYSQIVNDFQKGDIAEGYSVSREKKESFPLTVTSAQKNPTAFYLCASSMGLDYEQYFGPGTRLTVT.

The chain employs TRBV5-5 and TRBJ2-3; 11 nucleotides match TRBD2. J gave up 4 bases and V 5 bases, and 3 bases lay outside the gene matches. CDR3 length equals 14 residues. CDR1 SGHKS and CDR2 YYEKEE come from the germline V gene (reference sequence). CDR3 nucleotide sequence: TGTGCCAGCAGTCCGGGACTAGCGGCAGATACGCAGTATTTT. Translation gives CASSPGLAADTQYF.

V is TRBV11-3 and J is TRBJ2-5; D is unresolved. Germline CDR1 is SGHNT and CDR2 is YENEEA. The CDR3 extends over 13 amino acids. Trimming cost V 5 bases and J 7 bases, with 14 bases left between them. The chain's CDR3 is CASSTDVLGTQYF. The CDR3 region has the DNA TGTGCCAGCAGCACAGATGTGCTGGGGACCCAGTACTTC.

The chain carries TRBV4-2 and TRBJ1-2, with D unclear. The ends were cut back, 1 base at V and 5 bases at J, with 11 bases in the middle. The CDR3 spans 14 residues. Per germline, CDR1 LGHNA and CDR2 YNFKEQ. This CDR3 reads CASSQVSQDYGYTF. Written as DNA, the CDR3 is TGTGCCAGCAGCCAAGTTTCCCAGGATTATGGCTACACCTTC.

The V gene is TRBV7-9, the J gene TRBJ2-7; weak D call: TRBD1 (5 bases). Trimming took off 2 bases at V and 3 bases at J, with 11 bases between the two ends. The CDR3 runs 14 residues. Germline loops: CDR1 SEHNR, CDR2 FQNEAQ (reference sequence). The CDR3 sequence is CASSLHRGVYEQYF. The CDR3 coding sequence is TGTGCCAGCAGCTTACATAGGGGCGTCTACGAGCAGTACTTC. Full variable domain (outside the CDR3, taken from reference TRBV7-9 and TRBJ2-7): DTGVSQNPRHKITKRGQNVTFRCDPISEHNRLYWYRQTLGQGPEFLTYFQNEAQLEKSRLLSDRFSAERPKGSFSTLEIQRTEQGDSAMYLCASSLHRGVYEQYFGPGTRLTVT.

This clone was seen only once. The CDR3 region has the DNA TGTGCCAGCAGTGTTAGCGAGCAGTACTTC. It specifies CASSVSEQYF. The chain recombines TRBV2 with TRBJ2-7; no definite D call. The V gene lost 4 bases and the J gene lost 6 bases, with 4 bases spanning the gap. CDR3 length: 10 amino acids. Per the germline V gene, CDR1 is SNHLY and CDR2 is FYNNEI.

V and J are TRBV2 and TRBJ2-5; 10 bases are shared with TRBD2. Germline CDR1 SNHLY, CDR2 FYNNEI. The CDR3 totals 14 residues. V was clipped by 5 bases and J by 1 base; unmatched bases: 1. CDR3 protein: CASSLAGAQETQYF. The CDR3 nucleotides read TGTGCCAGCAGTCTAGCGGGGGCCCAAGAGACCCAGTACTTC.

The chain links TRBV6-6 to TRBJ1-4; D remains ambiguous. V lost 5 bases, J lost 6 bases, and 10 bases lay in between. CDR1 is MNHNY and CDR2 is SVGAGI in the germline V gene (reference sequence). The length of the CDR3 is 13 residues. In DNA, the CDR3 is TGTGCCAGCAGTGTTCGCCAGTATGAAAAACTGTTTTTT. Residues: CASSVRQYEKLFF.